The sequence of this TCR beta chain was determined in a study of cytomegalovirus exposure and HLA in healthy donors. Use of 60 Vbeta and 13 Jbeta primers characterized the PCR. The table came from immunoSEQ multiplex PCR; TCRdb's copy has only in-frame clones and leaves some out. The sample holds under 200,000 clones, 70% to 90% seen once. This clone was detected a few times. Its antigen is not known. Study findings and constraints: By a later analysis, the bulk of CMV-associated TCR beta chains appeared HLA-restricted. Accurate predictions that matched the HLA-A and HLA-B alleles of most subjects were reportedly made from TCR beta sequences.

The CDR3 runs 13 residues. In germline, CDR1 is LGHNT, CDR2 FRNRAP. With 6 bases removed from V and 4 bases from J, the gap between germline ends came to 10 bases. The chain has TRBV12-5 and TRBJ2-4, with D possibly matching TRBD1 (5 bases). The material sequenced was PBMCs. This sequence was found in a man aged 30 to 45 in good health and CMV-seropositive. CDR3 nucleotides: TGTGCTAGTGGCCCCCCAGGGAAAAACATTCAGTACTTC. This translates into CASGPPGKNIQYF. Supplemented by reference TRBV12-5 and TRBJ2-4, the full variable domain reads DARVTQTPRHKVTEMGQEVTMRCQPILGHNTVFWYRQTMMQGLELLAYFRNRAPLDDSGMPKDRFSAEMPDATLATLKIQPSEPRDSAVYFCASGPPGKNIQYFGAGTRLSVL.